This TCR beta chain was profiled in a study of CD8 T cells in ankylosing spondylitis. Study-level findings and limits: Certain motif variants had earlier been reported in reactive arthritis synovial fluid and blood.

Germline values: CDR1 SGHTA, CDR2 FQGNSA. V was shortened by 1 base and J by 7 bases, with 13 bases between the two germline ends. CDR3 length: 14 residues. This clonotype has just a few counts. Its antigen is not identified. TCRdb re-called the 5' RACE reads through MiXCR, storing one row per CDR3 protein. The table includes around 25,000 distinct CDR3 sequences, about a sixth detected once. This clonotype was sampled from a male donor with ankylosing spondylitis or in good health (not recorded which). The sample was blood. This rearrangement joins TRBV7-2 to TRBJ1-1; possible D gene TRBD1, 5 bases. In DNA form, the CDR3 reads TGTGCCAGCAGCTTAGAATGGCAGGGACGTGAAGCTTTCTTT. As protein: CASSLEWQGREAFF. The variable domain in full, completed from reference TRBV7-2 and TRBJ1-1, reads GAGVSQSPSNKVTEKGKDVELRCDPISGHTALYWYRQSLGQGLEFLIYFQGNSAPDKSGLPSDRFSAERTGGSVSTLTIQRTQQEDSAVYLCASSLEWQGREAFFGQGTRLTVV.